Listed below are T cell receptor beta chains from one sample, sequenced in a study of neurological immune-mediated disorders. Via MiXCR, TCRdb re-called the 5' RACE reads, giving one row per CDR3 protein. The sample lists about 82,000 distinct CDR3 sequences, 2.5% to 3% occurring once. Sequencing was carried out using PBMCs. The receptors here all came from a woman in her 30s with multiple sclerosis. CDR3s include the opening cysteine and the closing phenylalanine or tryptophan. D genes are given only for firm matches. Not every row has a clone size; where given, it reads once, few, many or a size class.

D: .
size: many
J: TRBJ2-1
V: TRBV6-6
CDR3: CASSHLDGNGCHF
DNA: TGTGCCAGCAGCCACCTCGACGGGAACGGCTGCCACTTC

D: .
size: many
J: TRBJ1-1
V: TRBV24-1
CDR3: CATSDSRTVGTEAFF
DNA: TGTGCCACCAGTGATTCTAGGACCGTGGGCACTGAAGCTTTCTTT

D: .
size: many
J: TRBJ2-6
V: TRBV7-3
CDR3: CASSRLNSGANVLTF
DNA: TGTGCCAGCAGCCGACTGAACTCTGGGGCCAACGTCCTGACTTTC

D: TRBD2
size: .
J: TRBJ2-1
V: TRBV20-1
CDR3: CSARDPMGTSGVYNEQFF
DNA: TGCAGTGCTAGAGATCCGATGGGGACTAGCGGTGTTTACAATGAGCAGTTCTTC

D: TRBD2
size: many
J: TRBJ2-5
V: TRBV5-1
CDR3: CASSLSLAAGGRRETQYF
DNA: TGCGCCAGCAGCTTGTCGCTAGCGGCCGGAGGGAGGCGAGAGACCCAGTACTTC

D: .
size: many
J: TRBJ2-2
V: TRBV5-1
CDR3: CASSLGPEGAGELFF
DNA: TGCGCCAGCAGCTTGGGTCCAGAGGGGGCCGGGGAGCTGTTTTTT

D: .
size: many
J: TRBJ1-2
V: TRBV10-2
CDR3: CATQTLNYGYTF
DNA: TGCGCCACCCAAACTCTAAACTATGGCTACACCTTC

D: .
size: many
J: TRBJ2-7
V: TRBV7-2
CDR3: CASSLEPAAAYEQYF
DNA: TGTGCCAGCAGCTTAGAACCAGCGGCGGCCTACGAGCAGTACTTC

D: .
size: many
J: TRBJ1-1
V: TRBV6-2/TRBV6-3
CDR3: CATLDRMNTEAFF
DNA: TGTGCCACCCTTGACAGGATGAACACTGAAGCTTTCTTT

D: .
size: many
J: TRBJ2-1
V: TRBV5-5
CDR3: CASSGPGSSYNEQFF
DNA: TGTGCCAGCAGCGGACCCGGTAGTTCCTACAATGAGCAGTTCTTC

D: .
size: many
J: TRBJ2-2
V: TRBV29-1
CDR3: CTAGAGTGELFF
DNA: TGCACGGCCGGCGCGGGGACCGGGGAGCTGTTTTTT

D: .
size: many
J: TRBJ2-7
V: TRBV6-2/TRBV6-3
CDR3: CASSPTRLGEQYF
DNA: TGTGCCAGCAGCCCGACTAGGTTGGGCGAGCAGTACTTC

D: TRBD1
size: many
J: TRBJ1-2
V: TRBV20-1
CDR3: CSATDRGEYGYTF
DNA: TGCAGTGCGACGGACAGGGGAGAATATGGCTACACCTTC

D: TRBD1
size: many
J: TRBJ1-1
V: TRBV27
CDR3: CASSSDREAFF
DNA: TGTGCCAGCAGTTCGGACAGGGAAGCTTTCTTT